This is a list of T cell receptor beta chains from one sample in a study of CD8 T cells in ankylosing spondylitis. TCRdb processed the 5' RACE reads anew with MiXCR; each CDR3 protein has one entry. The sample has approximately 540,000 distinct CDR3 sequences, about 13% seen once. Sequencing was performed on blood, either unsorted or a sorted T cell fraction (not recorded which). The receptors shown here come from a male donor with ankylosing spondylitis. Each CDR3 is given with its conserved first and last residue. Fields, in order: J gene, clone size, V gene, D gene, CDR3 DNA, CDR3 protein. The D gene is left open where the match is weak. Clone size is stated in some rows and not others, as once, few, many or a class when expanded.

j_gene: TRBJ2-2; abundance: few; v_gene: TRBV25-1; d_gene: NA; CDR3nt: TGTGCCAGCAGTGAAATAGTGAGGGGCACCGGGGAGCTGTTTTTT; CDR3aa: CASSEIVRGTGELFF
j_gene: TRBJ1-1; abundance: NA; v_gene: TRBV7-2; d_gene: NA; CDR3nt: TGTGCCAGCAGGAGGGACACTGAAGCTTTCTTT; CDR3aa: CASRRDTEAFF
j_gene: TRBJ2-3; abundance: NA; v_gene: TRBV3-1; d_gene: TRBD2; CDR3nt: TGTGCCAGCAGCGCTGCGGGAGAGAACACAGATACGCAGTATTTT; CDR3aa: CASSAAGENTDTQYF
j_gene: TRBJ2-1; abundance: NA; v_gene: TRBV19; d_gene: NA; CDR3nt: TGTGCCAGTACGCTGAACGGGGGCAATGAGCAGTTCTTC; CDR3aa: CASTLNGGNEQFF
j_gene: TRBJ1-2; abundance: many; v_gene: TRBV10-3; d_gene: TRBD1; CDR3nt: TGTGCCATCAACGGACAGGGTAGCTATGGCTACACCTTC; CDR3aa: CAINGQGSYGYTF
j_gene: TRBJ2-1; abundance: NA; v_gene: TRBV5-5; d_gene: TRBD2; CDR3nt: TGTGCCAGCACCAGATCCGGGACTAGCGGGAGCAATGAGCAGTTCTTC; CDR3aa: CASTRSGTSGSNEQFF
j_gene: TRBJ2-3; abundance: few; v_gene: TRBV24-1; d_gene: NA; CDR3nt: TGTGCCACCAGTGATAAAAGGCGGGACCCCCGCACAGATACGCAGTATTTT; CDR3aa: CATSDKRRDPRTDTQYF
j_gene: TRBJ2-5; abundance: few; v_gene: TRBV20-1; d_gene: NA; CDR3nt: TGCAGTGCTAGAGTAATCCGGCGGGACCTGGGAGAGACCCAGTACTTC; CDR3aa: CSARVIRRDLGETQYF
j_gene: TRBJ2-3; abundance: NA; v_gene: TRBV24-1; d_gene: TRBD1; CDR3nt: TGTGCCACCAGTGGTTATACGGGACAGGTCACGGATACGCAGTATTTT; CDR3aa: CATSGYTGQVTDTQYF
j_gene: TRBJ1-1; abundance: NA; v_gene: TRBV12-3/TRBV12-4; d_gene: NA; CDR3nt: TGTGCCAGCAGTTTCTGGGGCATTGGGAACACTGAAGCTTTCTTT; CDR3aa: CASSFWGIGNTEAFF
j_gene: TRBJ2-7; abundance: few; v_gene: TRBV15; d_gene: TRBD2; CDR3nt: TGTGCCACCAGCAGCGGGACTAGCGGGATCAGATACGAGCAGTACTTC; CDR3aa: CATSSGTSGIRYEQYF
j_gene: TRBJ2-3; abundance: NA; v_gene: TRBV29-1; d_gene: NA; CDR3nt: TGCAGCGTTGAAAGGGTTGGCACAGATACGCAGTATTTT; CDR3aa: CSVERVGTDTQYF
j_gene: TRBJ2-4; abundance: few; v_gene: TRBV18; d_gene: NA; CDR3nt: TGTGCCAGCTCACCACCGAACCTAACCAAAAACATTCAGTACTTC; CDR3aa: CASSPPNLTKNIQYF
j_gene: TRBJ2-1; abundance: NA; v_gene: TRBV15; d_gene: TRBD2; CDR3nt: TGTGCCACCAGCACCTTTCCTAGCGGAGCTCACAATGAGCAGTTCTTC; CDR3aa: CATSTFPSGAHNEQFF
j_gene: TRBJ2-1; abundance: NA; v_gene: TRBV10-2; d_gene: TRBD2; CDR3nt: TGCGCCAGCTTCTATAGCGGGAGGGCCTCCTACAATGAGCAGTTCTTC; CDR3aa: CASFYSGRASYNEQFF
j_gene: TRBJ1-2; abundance: once; v_gene: TRBV9; d_gene: NA; CDR3nt: TGTGCCAGCAGCGTAGAGGTTGCACCCCATGAGGGCCCGGAGAATGGCTACACCTTC; CDR3aa: CASSVEVAPHEGPENGYTF
j_gene: TRBJ2-2; abundance: few; v_gene: TRBV6-2/TRBV6-3; d_gene: NA; CDR3nt: TGTGCCAGCGCTAAGCCGAACACCGGGGAGCTGTTTTTT; CDR3aa: CASAKPNTGELFF
j_gene: TRBJ2-2; abundance: NA; v_gene: TRBV5-6; d_gene: TRBD2; CDR3nt: TGTGCCAGCAGCTTGGATCTAGCGGGAGTTTTCACCGGGGAGCTGTTTTTT; CDR3aa: CASSLDLAGVFTGELFF
j_gene: TRBJ1-1; abundance: few; v_gene: TRBV29-1; d_gene: TRBD1; CDR3nt: TGCAGCGGGGACAGGTTATCGACTGAAGCTTTCTTT; CDR3aa: CSGDRLSTEAFF
j_gene: TRBJ2-2; abundance: few; v_gene: TRBV2; d_gene: NA; CDR3nt: TGTGCCAGCACCGAACAGGGAACCGGGGAGCTGTTTTTT; CDR3aa: CASTEQGTGELFF
j_gene: TRBJ1-4; abundance: few; v_gene: TRBV7-9; d_gene: NA; CDR3nt: TGTGCCAGCAGCTCCGCGATACATGAAAAACTGTTTTTT; CDR3aa: CASSSAIHEKLFF
j_gene: TRBJ2-1; abundance: many; v_gene: TRBV5-1; d_gene: NA; CDR3nt: TGCGCCAGCAGCCTGGATCTGTGGCCTACGACCAATGAGCAGTTCTTC; CDR3aa: CASSLDLWPTTNEQFF
j_gene: TRBJ2-7; abundance: few; v_gene: TRBV20-1; d_gene: NA; CDR3nt: TGCAGTGCTAGCGCTCAGACTATAACCTACGAGCAGTACTTC; CDR3aa: CSASAQTITYEQYF
j_gene: TRBJ1-5; abundance: few; v_gene: TRBV6-2/TRBV6-3; d_gene: NA; CDR3nt: TGTGCCAGCAGTTACTTACAGGGAACTTATAGCAATCAGCCCCAGCATTTT; CDR3aa: CASSYLQGTYSNQPQHF
j_gene: TRBJ2-1; abundance: NA; v_gene: TRBV11-2; d_gene: TRBD2; CDR3nt: TGTGCCAGCAGGTTACTAGCGCACAATGAGCAGTTCTTC; CDR3aa: CASRLLAHNEQFF
j_gene: TRBJ2-2; abundance: few; v_gene: TRBV3-1; d_gene: TRBD2; CDR3nt: TGTGCCAGCAGCCAAATGGGGGAGGGCACCGGGGAGCTGTTTTTT; CDR3aa: CASSQMGEGTGELFF
j_gene: TRBJ1-2; abundance: many; v_gene: TRBV7-6; d_gene: TRBD1; CDR3nt: TGTGCCAGCAGCTTAGATGCAGGGGGAGGTGGCTACACCTTC; CDR3aa: CASSLDAGGGGYTF
j_gene: TRBJ2-2; abundance: NA; v_gene: TRBV5-1; d_gene: TRBD2; CDR3nt: TGCGCCAGCAGCCCCCGATCTAGCGGGAACACCGGGGAGCTGTTTTTT; CDR3aa: CASSPRSSGNTGELFF
j_gene: TRBJ2-5; abundance: few; v_gene: TRBV5-6; d_gene: TRBD2; CDR3nt: TGTGCCAGCTTACAAGCGGGAGGCCGGGAGACCCAGTACTTC; CDR3aa: CASLQAGGRETQYF
j_gene: TRBJ2-7; abundance: few; v_gene: TRBV20-1; d_gene: TRBD2; CDR3nt: TGCAGTGCTAGGTTAGCGGGATTTCCCTACGAGCAGTACTTC; CDR3aa: CSARLAGFPYEQYF
j_gene: TRBJ1-5; abundance: few; v_gene: TRBV20-1; d_gene: NA; CDR3nt: TGCAGTGCCAAGGTTCTGGGGTATAGCAATCAGCCCCAGCATTTT; CDR3aa: CSAKVLGYSNQPQHF
j_gene: TRBJ2-2; abundance: few; v_gene: TRBV28; d_gene: NA; CDR3nt: TGTGCCAGCAGCTGGTACGGATATAGGACCGGGGAGCTGTTTTTT; CDR3aa: CASSWYGYRTGELFF
j_gene: TRBJ1-6; abundance: many; v_gene: TRBV3-1; d_gene: NA; CDR3nt: TGTGCCAGCAGCCAACAACTACCCGGGAATTCACCCCTCCACTTT; CDR3aa: CASSQQLPGNSPLHF
j_gene: TRBJ1-1; abundance: many; v_gene: TRBV5-1; d_gene: NA; CDR3nt: TGCGCCAGCAGCTTGGTGATAGGGGGTGGTACTGAAGCTTTCTTT; CDR3aa: CASSLVIGGGTEAFF
j_gene: TRBJ2-5; abundance: few; v_gene: TRBV9; d_gene: TRBD2; CDR3nt: TGTGCCAGCAGCGTAGATGGGACTACCCAAGAGACCCAGTACTTC; CDR3aa: CASSVDGTTQETQYF
j_gene: TRBJ2-1; abundance: NA; v_gene: TRBV5-4; d_gene: NA; CDR3nt: TGTGCCAGCAGCTCGGGACGGTTGGGCAATGAGCAGTTCTTC; CDR3aa: CASSSGRLGNEQFF
j_gene: TRBJ2-6; abundance: few; v_gene: TRBV29-1; d_gene: NA; CDR3nt: TGCAGCGTCCGTATCTTGAGTGTCCTGACTTTC; CDR3aa: CSVRILSVLTF
j_gene: TRBJ2-1; abundance: NA; v_gene: TRBV10-3; d_gene: TRBD2; CDR3nt: TGTGCCATCAGTGAGTCCCCCCGGGGGGATCGGACCAATGAGCAGTTCTTC; CDR3aa: CAISESPRGDRTNEQFF
j_gene: TRBJ2-2; abundance: few; v_gene: TRBV12-3/TRBV12-4; d_gene: NA; CDR3nt: TGTGCCAGCAGTTTAGTATCAGGGGAGCTGTTTTTT; CDR3aa: CASSLVSGELFF
j_gene: TRBJ2-7; abundance: NA; v_gene: TRBV4-2; d_gene: TRBD1; CDR3nt: TGTGCCAGCAGCCTGGACTGGACAGGGATATACGAGCAGTACTTC; CDR3aa: CASSLDWTGIYEQYF
j_gene: TRBJ2-4; abundance: many; v_gene: TRBV5-1; d_gene: NA; CDR3nt: TGCGCCAGCAGCTCAACAGGGGGGGAAAACATTCAGTACTTC; CDR3aa: CASSSTGGENIQYF
j_gene: TRBJ1-1; abundance: many; v_gene: TRBV12-3/TRBV12-4; d_gene: NA; CDR3nt: TGTGCCAGCAGCCCCGGGGGGTCGGCCTTTGACACTGAAGCTTTCTTT; CDR3aa: CASSPGGSAFDTEAFF
j_gene: TRBJ1-1; abundance: few; v_gene: TRBV20-1; d_gene: NA; CDR3nt: TGCAGTGCGAGGGTAAATCTGAACACTGAAGCTTTCTTT; CDR3aa: CSARVNLNTEAFF
j_gene: TRBJ2-1; abundance: many; v_gene: TRBV24-1; d_gene: TRBD2; CDR3nt: TGTGCCACCAGTGATTGGAAAGCGGGAGGCCACAATGAGCAGTTCTTC; CDR3aa: CATSDWKAGGHNEQFF
j_gene: TRBJ1-2; abundance: NA; v_gene: TRBV7-2; d_gene: NA; CDR3nt: TGTGCCAGCAGCGAAGGCCTGAACTATGGCTACACCTTC; CDR3aa: CASSEGLNYGYTF
j_gene: TRBJ2-1; abundance: few; v_gene: TRBV15; d_gene: TRBD1; CDR3nt: TGTGCCACCAGCACCTCGGAGAGGACAGGGGGCTACAATGAGCAGTTCTTC; CDR3aa: CATSTSERTGGYNEQFF
j_gene: TRBJ2-5; abundance: NA; v_gene: TRBV24-1; d_gene: NA; CDR3nt: TGTGCCACCAGTCAACATGACCTAAAAGAGACCCAGTACTTC; CDR3aa: CATSQHDLKETQYF
j_gene: TRBJ2-7; abundance: few; v_gene: TRBV3-1; d_gene: NA; CDR3nt: TGTGCCAGCAGCCGTCCAGGGGTCCACGAGCAGTACTTC; CDR3aa: CASSRPGVHEQYF
j_gene: TRBJ2-3; abundance: few; v_gene: TRBV15; d_gene: NA; CDR3nt: TGTGCCACCGCGGAGCAGATTAGCACAGATACGCAGTATTTT; CDR3aa: CATAEQISTDTQYF
j_gene: TRBJ1-1; abundance: few; v_gene: TRBV7-9; d_gene: NA; CDR3nt: TGTGCCAGCAGCCGGGGCGACGAAGCTTTCTTT; CDR3aa: CASSRGDEAFF
j_gene: TRBJ1-3; abundance: few; v_gene: TRBV6-1; d_gene: TRBD1; CDR3nt: TGTGCCAGCAGCCCGGGACAGAACTCTGGAAACACCATATATTTT; CDR3aa: CASSPGQNSGNTIYF
j_gene: TRBJ1-4; abundance: NA; v_gene: TRBV18; d_gene: NA; CDR3nt: TGTGCCAGCTCACCACGACCGGAGTCAACTAATGAAAAACTGTTTTTT; CDR3aa: CASSPRPESTNEKLFF
j_gene: TRBJ2-3; abundance: few; v_gene: TRBV11-2; d_gene: NA; CDR3nt: TGTGCCAGCAGCTCCCTAAGCTTAGGTCCGGTTGTGGCGCAGTATTTT; CDR3aa: CASSSLSLGPVVAQYF
j_gene: TRBJ2-4; abundance: few; v_gene: TRBV3-1; d_gene: TRBD1; CDR3nt: TGTGCCAGCAGCCCGGGACAGCCGGAGAACATTCAGTACTTC; CDR3aa: CASSPGQPENIQYF
j_gene: TRBJ1-2; abundance: NA; v_gene: TRBV3-1; d_gene: NA; CDR3nt: TGTGCCAGCAGCCAACGGAACGGGGGATACGGCTACACCTTC; CDR3aa: CASSQRNGGYGYTF
j_gene: TRBJ2-1; abundance: few; v_gene: TRBV29-1; d_gene: TRBD2; CDR3nt: TGCAGCGTGTCTAGCGGGCCGACCTCCTACAATGAGCAGTTCTTC; CDR3aa: CSVSSGPTSYNEQFF
j_gene: TRBJ1-6; abundance: many; v_gene: TRBV20-1; d_gene: NA; CDR3nt: TGCAGTGCTAGAGGGTGGGGGCAGGACTATAATTCACCCCTCCACTTT; CDR3aa: CSARGWGQDYNSPLHF
j_gene: TRBJ2-3; abundance: few; v_gene: TRBV28; d_gene: NA; CDR3nt: TGTGCCAGCAGTTTTTACGGGGGGCCCTCTGCAGATACGCAGTATTTT; CDR3aa: CASSFYGGPSADTQYF
j_gene: TRBJ2-5; abundance: many; v_gene: TRBV7-2; d_gene: TRBD2; CDR3nt: TGTGCCAGCAGCTCCCTTCGGGGGGGAGAGACCCAGTACTTC; CDR3aa: CASSSLRGGETQYF